This T cell receptor beta chain emerged from a study of blood T cell repertoires in COVID-19. Study overall: The origin of the acute and convalescent COVID-19 samples was the United States, Italy and Spain.

This CDR3 has 14 residues. The germline CDR1 and CDR2 sequences are DFQATT and SNEGSKA (reference sequence). The ends were cut back, 3 bases at V and 7 bases at J, with 19 bases in the middle. As originally analysed: By means of reference gene primer amplification, nucleated cell counts were estimated. Repertoires were generated with immunoSEQ multiplex PCR, while TCRdb's copy carries only in-frame clones and drops some. The V and J calls and clone size were taken over from that table, and D and trimming were inferred from the DNA. The table has approximately 200,000 clones, over 80% seen once. Sample: PBMCs or T cells enriched from blood (not recorded which). The chain is built from TRBV20-1 and TRBJ2-7; maybe TRBD1 (6 bases). The receptor was derived from a man aged 25-45 years who had recovered from COVID-19. The CDR3 DNA follows: TGCAGTGCTAGTCCGGCAGGGGTTTCTTTTGAGCAGTACTTC. Translation gives CSASPAGVSFEQYF.